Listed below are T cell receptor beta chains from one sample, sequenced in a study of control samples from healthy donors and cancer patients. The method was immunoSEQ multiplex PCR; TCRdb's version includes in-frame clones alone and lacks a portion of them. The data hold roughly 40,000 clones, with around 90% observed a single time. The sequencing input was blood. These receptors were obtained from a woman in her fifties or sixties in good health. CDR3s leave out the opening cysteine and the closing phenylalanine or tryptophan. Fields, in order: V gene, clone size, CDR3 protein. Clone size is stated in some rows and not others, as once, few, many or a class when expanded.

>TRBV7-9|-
ASSSLVGFAGYT
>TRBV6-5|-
ASRNTGGNEKLF
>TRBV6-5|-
ASKIQGSNYGYT
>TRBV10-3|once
AISDKGLAQH
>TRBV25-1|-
ASSEFPKGSPLH
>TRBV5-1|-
ASRTSGQETQY
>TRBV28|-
ASSLILGTQY
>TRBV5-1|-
ASSSINSGASSYNEQF
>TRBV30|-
AWAPGINTDTQY
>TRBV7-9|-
ASSLVVLNYGYT
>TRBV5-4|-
ASSQGQLKGGNTIY
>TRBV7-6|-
ASSPGTGVSNQPQH
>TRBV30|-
AWSFGGGSYEQY
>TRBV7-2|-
ASTPWGGELF
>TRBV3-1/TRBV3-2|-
ASSLYLGEQY
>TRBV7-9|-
ASSRQGAGNTEAF
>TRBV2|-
ASTRQDENTEAF
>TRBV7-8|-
ASSNDINYGYT
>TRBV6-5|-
ASSRYLTNTEAF
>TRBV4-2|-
ASGVREDLNTEAF
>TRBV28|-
ASTQGSYGYT
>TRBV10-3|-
AISPVGVGAF
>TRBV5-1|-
ASSLNPPVSEAF
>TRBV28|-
ASSWPGGSPLH
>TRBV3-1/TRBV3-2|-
ASKGSGNYGYT
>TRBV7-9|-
ASSLWPPGEQY
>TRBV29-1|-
SVDLGPYEQY
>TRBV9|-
ASSIPGQGVADTQY
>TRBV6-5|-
ASSPGGRVELF
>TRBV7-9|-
ASSFKSAGGAF
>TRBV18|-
ASSPRSRGHRNTEAF
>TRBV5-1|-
ASSAQTDTQY
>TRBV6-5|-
ASSRPSSYNEQF
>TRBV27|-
ASSLASGNTIY
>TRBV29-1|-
SVEEGAGEAF
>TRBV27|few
ASSPALVNSPLH
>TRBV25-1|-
ASSERQGTNTEAF
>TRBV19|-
ASRVGGEQY
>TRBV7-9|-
ASSQGEARNYGYT
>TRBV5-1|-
ASSLQGATGNEQF
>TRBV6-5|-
ASSYSMSVLTQY
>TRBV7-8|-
ASSLAWGKGSTQY
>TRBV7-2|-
ASSLEMNTEAF
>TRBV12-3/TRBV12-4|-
ASSLDPNTQY
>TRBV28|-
ASSLAGDTQY
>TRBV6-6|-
ASNGQPVAF
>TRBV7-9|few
ASSPRDRATNEKLF
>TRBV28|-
ASSTGLAGGPSYNEQF
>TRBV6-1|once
ASSDSYEQY
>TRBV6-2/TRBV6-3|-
ASSGLITDTQY
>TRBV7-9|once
ASSLGTTGTDTQY
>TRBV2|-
ASKDSGANVLT
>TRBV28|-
ASSTSSASSTDTQY
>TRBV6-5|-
AGQLADTQY